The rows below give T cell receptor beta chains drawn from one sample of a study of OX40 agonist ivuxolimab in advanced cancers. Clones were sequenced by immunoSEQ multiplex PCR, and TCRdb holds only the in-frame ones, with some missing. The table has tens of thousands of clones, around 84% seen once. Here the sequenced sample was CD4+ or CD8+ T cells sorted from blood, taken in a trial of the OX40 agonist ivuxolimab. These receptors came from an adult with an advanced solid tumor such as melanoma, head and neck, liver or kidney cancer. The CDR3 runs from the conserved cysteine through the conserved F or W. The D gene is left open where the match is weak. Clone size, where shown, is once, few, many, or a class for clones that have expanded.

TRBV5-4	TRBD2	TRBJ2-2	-	TGTGCCAGCAGCTTAGAGCGGGGGGTCATCACCGGGGAGCTGTTTTTT	CASSLERGVITGELFF
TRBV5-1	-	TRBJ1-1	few	TGCGCCAGCAGCCGCACCCTGCAGGGAGCGACTGAAGCTTTCTTT	CASSRTLQGATEAFF
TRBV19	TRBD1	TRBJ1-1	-	TGTGCCAGTGGTCGGGACAGCTTGAACACTGAAGCTTTCTTT	CASGRDSLNTEAFF
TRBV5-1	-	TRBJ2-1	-	TGCGCCAGCAGCTTGGCATTCTTACCTTGGCGGGGTGAGTCCTACAATGAGCAGTTCTTC	CASSLAFLPWRGESYNEQFF
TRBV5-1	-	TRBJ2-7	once	TGCGCCAGCAGCCCGGGTGTAGGGGACAAAGACTACGAGCAGTACTTC	CASSPGVGDKDYEQYF
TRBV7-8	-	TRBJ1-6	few	TGTGCCAGCAGCACGCCTCGGTCACCCCTCCACTTT	CASSTPRSPLHF
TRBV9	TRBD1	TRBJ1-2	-	TGTGCCAGCAGCGTAGCTGACAGGGGTAGGGGCGGCTACACCTTC	CASSVADRGRGGYTF
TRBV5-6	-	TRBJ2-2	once	TGTGCCAGCAGCCGGAGAGGCAGGGGACGACTTAACACCGGGGAGCTGTTTTTT	CASSRRGRGRLNTGELFF
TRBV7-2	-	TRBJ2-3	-	TGTGCCAGCAGTCCCGGGGTAGCCGAGGATACGCAGTATTTT	CASSPGVAEDTQYF
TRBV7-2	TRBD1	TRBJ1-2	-	TGTGCCAGCAGCCTAAACGACAGGGGGCTCGGCTACACCTTC	CASSLNDRGLGYTF
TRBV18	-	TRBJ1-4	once	TGTGCCAGCGCCTCGACGGTTGAGAAACTGTTTTTT	CASASTVEKLFF
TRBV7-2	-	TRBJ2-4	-	TGTGCCAGCAGCCTCGGGGCCTCGAGCATTCAGTACTTC	CASSLGASSIQYF
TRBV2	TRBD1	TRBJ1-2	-	TGTGCCAGCAGTGGGGACAGCTATGGCTACACCTTC	CASSGDSYGYTF
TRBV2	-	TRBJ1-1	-	TGTGCCAGCAGGTCCGGGAGGACCAACACTGAAGCTTTCTTT	CASRSGRTNTEAFF
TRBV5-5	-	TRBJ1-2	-	TGTGCCAGCAGCTTGGAAGGGTTTCGAGGCTACACCTTC	CASSLEGFRGYTF
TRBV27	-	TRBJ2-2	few	TGTGCCAGCAGTTCCCCGGGGACCGGGGAGCTGTTTTTT	CASSSPGTGELFF